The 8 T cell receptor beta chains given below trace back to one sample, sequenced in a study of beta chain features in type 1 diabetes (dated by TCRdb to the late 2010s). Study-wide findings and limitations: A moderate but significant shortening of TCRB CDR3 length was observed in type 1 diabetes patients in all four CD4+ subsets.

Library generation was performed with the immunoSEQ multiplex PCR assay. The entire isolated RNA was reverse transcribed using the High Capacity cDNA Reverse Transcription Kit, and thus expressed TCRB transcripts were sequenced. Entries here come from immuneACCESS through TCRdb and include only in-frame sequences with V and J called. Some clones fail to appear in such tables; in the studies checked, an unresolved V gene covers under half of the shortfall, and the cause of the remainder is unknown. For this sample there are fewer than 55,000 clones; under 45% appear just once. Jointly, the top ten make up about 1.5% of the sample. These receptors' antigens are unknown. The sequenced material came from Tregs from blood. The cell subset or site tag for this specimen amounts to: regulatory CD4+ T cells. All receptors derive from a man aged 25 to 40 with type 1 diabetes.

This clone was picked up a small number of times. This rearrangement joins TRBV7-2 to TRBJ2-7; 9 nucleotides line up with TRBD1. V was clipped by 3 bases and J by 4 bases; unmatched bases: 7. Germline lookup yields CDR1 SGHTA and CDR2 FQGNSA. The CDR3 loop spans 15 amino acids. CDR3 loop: CASSFGTGNSYEQYF. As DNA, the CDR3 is TGTGCCAGCAGCTTCGGGACAGGGAACTCATACGAGCAGTACTTC.

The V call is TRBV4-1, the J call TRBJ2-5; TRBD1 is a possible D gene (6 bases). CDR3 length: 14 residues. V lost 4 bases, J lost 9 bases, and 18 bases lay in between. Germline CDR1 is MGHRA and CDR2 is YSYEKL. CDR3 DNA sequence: TGCGCCAGCAGCCGGAACCTGGCAGGGGACGCCCAGTACTTC. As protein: CASSRNLAGDAQYF.

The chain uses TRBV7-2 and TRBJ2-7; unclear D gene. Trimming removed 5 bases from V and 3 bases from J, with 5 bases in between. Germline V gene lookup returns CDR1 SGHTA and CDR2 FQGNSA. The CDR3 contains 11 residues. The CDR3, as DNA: TGTGCCAGCAGCCGTTACTACGAGCAGTACTTC. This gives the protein CASSRYYEQYF.

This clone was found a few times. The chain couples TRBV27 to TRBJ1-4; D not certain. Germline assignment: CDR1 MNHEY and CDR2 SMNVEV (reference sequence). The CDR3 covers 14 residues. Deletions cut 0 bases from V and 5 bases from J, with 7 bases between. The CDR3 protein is CASSLSTVNEKLFF. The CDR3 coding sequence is TGTGCCAGCAGTTTATCAACAGTAAATGAAAAACTGTTTTTT.

The CDR3 DNA is TGTGCCAGCTCTCTACTCTCAGGGAAGTCTGAAGCTTTCTTT. As protein: CASSLLSGKSEAFF. The rearrangement uses TRBV18 and TRBJ1-1; tentative D call: TRBD1 (5 bases). The germline gives CDR1 KGHSH, CDR2 LQKENI. V was shortened by 6 bases and J by 6 bases, with 17 bases between the two germline ends. This CDR3 has 14 residues.

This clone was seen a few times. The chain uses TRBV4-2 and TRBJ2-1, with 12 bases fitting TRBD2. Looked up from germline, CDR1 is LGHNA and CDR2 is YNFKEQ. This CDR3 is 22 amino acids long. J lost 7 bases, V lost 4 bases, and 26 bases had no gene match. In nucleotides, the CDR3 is TGTGCCAGCAGCCCCGGACAGGGGAGGACTAGCGGGAAGTACAAATCGGCTAATGAGCAGTTCTTC. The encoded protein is CASSPGQGRTSGKYKSANEQFF.

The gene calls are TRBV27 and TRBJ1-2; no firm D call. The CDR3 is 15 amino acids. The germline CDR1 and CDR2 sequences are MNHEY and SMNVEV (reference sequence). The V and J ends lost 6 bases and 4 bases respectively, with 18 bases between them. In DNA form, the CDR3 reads TGTGCCAGCAGATCCGCTAACAGCCAGCTCTATGGCTACACCTTC. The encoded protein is CASRSANSQLYGYTF.

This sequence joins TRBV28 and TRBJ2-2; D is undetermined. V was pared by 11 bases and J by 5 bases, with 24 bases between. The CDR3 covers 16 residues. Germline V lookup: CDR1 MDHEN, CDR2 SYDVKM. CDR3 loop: CAATSRQLTETGELFF. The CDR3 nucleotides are TGTGCCGCTACGTCGCGCCAACTAACTGAAACCGGGGAGCTGTTTTTT.